This TCR beta chain was documented in a study of CD8+ T cells in alopecia areata. CDR1 SNHLY and CDR2 FYNNEI come from the germline V gene. Trimming left V 8 bases short and J 11 bases short, with 18 bases between. The CDR3 covers 12 residues. Points on this clone: The antigen remains undetermined.

RNA extraction and reverse transcription yielded cDNA as sequencing template. TCRdb keeps only in-frame clones here, not all; method: immunoSEQ multiplex PCR. The table has 150,000 to 200,000 clones, 64% seen once; the top ten hold about 1.3%. Treatment of the sample: oral pan-JAK inhibitor, 5-10 mg twice daily. T lymphocytes (CD4+ and CD8+) were sorted from PBMCs. The study, taken as a whole, reports: Compared with mice, patients displayed less clear TCR sharing, possibly for HLA-related reasons. Among the top 100, expanded CD8+ clones, as well as scalp clonality, were significantly decreased by tofacitinib. Lesional scalp exceeded normal scalp in clonality, especially in alopecia totalis/universalis.

This sequence joins TRBV2 and TRBJ1-2, with a possible D match to TRBD1 (5 bases). The source material was CD4+ T cells sorted from blood, sampled around week 50, from a patient treated with tofacitinib. This TCR derives from a human donor with alopecia areata. In DNA, the CDR3 is TGTGCCAGCCGGGACGACGTCTTGGAGTACACCTTC. Translated: CASRDDVLEYTF.